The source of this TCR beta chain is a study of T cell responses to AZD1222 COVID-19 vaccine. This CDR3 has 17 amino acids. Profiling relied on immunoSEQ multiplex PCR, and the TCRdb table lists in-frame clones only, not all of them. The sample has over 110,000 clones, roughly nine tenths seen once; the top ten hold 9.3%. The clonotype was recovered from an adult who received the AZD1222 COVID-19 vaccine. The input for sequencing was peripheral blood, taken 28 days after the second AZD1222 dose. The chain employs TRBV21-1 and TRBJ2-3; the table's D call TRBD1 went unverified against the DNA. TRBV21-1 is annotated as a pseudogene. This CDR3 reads CASSKERTAPSTDTQYF. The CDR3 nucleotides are TGTGCCAGCAGCAAAGAAAGGACAGCACCTAGCACAGATACGCAGTATTTT.